This entry describes one TCR beta chain. This clone was recorded only once. The antigen it binds to is not known. No per-base quality is available; no much larger clone lies one base away. Unstimulated PBMCs, after thawing, were stained for CD3, CD4 and CD8 and then FACS-sorted into CD3+CD4+ and CD3+CD8+ populations. Each of the 8 studied subjects was randomized to immunosuppression withdrawal. The Qiagen DNeasy Blood and Tissue Kit was used for isolation of genomic DNA. Frozen genomic DNA underwent high-throughput TCRbeta CDR3 sequencing by immunoSEQ, including PCR amplification, mapping, bias correction and internal controls. On the authors' methods: Only productive rearrangements were retained, and each unique TCRbeta sequence was defined by its CDR3 nucleotide sequence together with its V and J gene. Donor-reactive sequences required at least 5-fold expansion in CFSE-low cells versus unstimulated pre-transplant cells and at least 0.01% frequency. Minimum frequency thresholds were set for each subject based on the unstimulated sample with the lowest template count, ensuring at least 90% detection power. Jensen-Shannon divergence between the top 1000 TCRbeta sequences after and before transplant was used to measure repertoire turnover. Changes in detection of donor-reactive sequences were assessed with two-sided Fisher's exact tests. TCRdb stores this immuneACCESS table with in-frame sequences only. Part of the clones is absent; in the studies checked, under half of the shortfall reflects unresolved V genes, and no reason is known for the rest. The D gene and trimming were derived from the DNA, and the V and J assignments and clone size from that table. This sample holds over 45,000 clones; approximately 71% were observed only once. The leading ten clones occupy over 9.5% of the sample.

The CDR3 contains 19 residues, cysteine and phenylalanine counted. Only the CDR3 portion is preserved as DNA: 57 bases, with reading frame beginning at the first base. The germline V gene (reference sequence) yields SEHNR for CDR1 and FQNEAQ for CDR2. The junction shows trimming of 1 base on V and 0 bases on J, and the gene matches do not reach 10 bases of it. The data were obtained in a study of T cell clones after liver transplantation (dated by TCRdb to between 2017 and 2020). With regard to the full study: Samples were obtained from ITN030ST, a randomized trial in which withdrawal of immunosuppression was attempted within 2 years of liver transplantation. After a pre-transplant mixed lymphocyte reaction, TCRbeta sequencing was used to pinpoint donor-reactive T cell clones, which were subsequently tracked in post-transplant blood. As an antigen-independent comparator for the donor-reactive sequences, third party-reactive TCRbeta sequences from pre-transplant MLRs were identified as well. Of the eight recipients, a few were HCV-positive, while the remaining recipients had been transplanted for non-autoimmune, non-viral indications. Until randomization at 12-24 months post-transplant, subjects were given standard immunosuppression, with no induction therapy. Tolerance was defined as complete withdrawal of immunosuppression for at least one year without a rise in liver enzymes beyond twice the upper limit of normal. Blood samples were collected pre-transplant, pre-randomization before withdrawal, and post-randomization after either full withdrawal or failed withdrawal. The study cohort included 8 liver transplant recipients, of whom 3 were classified as tolerant and 5 as non-tolerant.

Overall study outcomes, separate from this receptor: Donor-reactive sequences decreased more than third party-reactive sequences, which suggests partial antigen-specific deletion that was not related to withdrawal success. Once repertoire turnover was taken into account, donor-reactive detection showed a significant reduction for CD4 in 7 of 8 subjects and for CD8 in 8 of 8. Because allograft tissue specimens were not available, migration of donor-reactive T cells into the graft, rather than deletion, may have occurred. The conclusions were preliminary, being limited by small, heterogeneous patient numbers and by non-standardized post-transplant time points. In two subjects, low numbers of available donor cells limited the measurable donor-reactive repertoire. A significant post-transplant decrease in circulating donor-reactive CD4 TCRbeta sequences was observed in most of the 8 subjects, irrespective of tolerance or HCV status.

Recombination joined TRBV7-9 with TRBJ2-1; 9 central nucleotides agree with TRBD1. The sequence came from a human patient who received a liver transplant. In transplant recipients, some T cells may be of donor rather than host origin. Source: CD4+ T cells from blood, taken 54 months after liver transplant. The DNA sequence is as follows: TGTGCCAGCAGCTTAGGGAGGCGACAGGGGGGGAGCTCCTACAATGAGCAGTTCTTC. It specifies CASSLGRRQGGSSYNEQFF.